This T cell receptor beta chain derives from a study of T cell responses to AZD1222 COVID-19 vaccine. Study findings and constraints: Two AZD1222 doses significantly raised spike-specific TCR breadth and depth over controls.

Germline-derived CDR1 and CDR2 are MNHEY and SMNVEV (reference sequence). The CDR3 totals 21 residues. Trimming removed 1 base from V and 1 base from J; junction bases left unmatched: 21. Repertoires were generated with immunoSEQ multiplex PCR, while TCRdb's copy carries only in-frame clones and drops some. The repertoire holds 100,000 to 150,000 clones, with approximately 91% as singletons. As for this clone: Its antigen is unknown.

The source is an adult who received the AZD1222 COVID-19 vaccine. The material was peripheral blood, obtained 28 days after the second AZD1222 dose. V gene TRBV27 combines with J gene TRBJ1-2; 7 bases are a match to TRBD1. The CDR3 here is CASSLLSGEGAPRSSNYGYTF. The CDR3, as DNA: TGTGCCAGCAGTTTATTATCCGGGGAGGGGGCGCCTCGGTCAAGTAACTATGGCTACACCTTC.